Each of the 17 T cell receptor beta chains below was sequenced from the same sample in a study of T cell changes during pregnancy in multiple sclerosis. Measured with immunoSEQ multiplex PCR; TCRdb has only the in-frame clones, and not every one. The sample lists some 60,000 clones; about 87% were seen once. Sequencing input: peripheral blood from another person, used as feeder cells. Receptors originate from a human donor whose cells served as feeder cells for cultures in a pregnancy study.

V usage is TRBV6-1 and J usage is TRBJ2-7; D uncertain. Germline V gene sequence: CDR1 MNHNS, CDR2 SASEGT. The V end was cut by 3 bases, the J end by 3 bases, with 9 bases between. The CDR3 covers 13 residues. The DNA for the CDR3 is TGTGCCAGCAGTGAGAGCGACGTCTACGAGCAGTACTTC. As protein: CASSESDVYEQYF.

The V and J genes are TRBV6-1 and TRBJ1-4; D ambiguous. The germline gives CDR1 MNHNS, CDR2 SASEGT. V shed 3 bases and J shed 0 bases, with 8 bases lying between them. The CDR3 length is 15 residues. CDR3 sequence (DNA): TGTGCCAGCAGTGACGTTTCCGCAACTAATGAAAAACTGTTTTTT. Protein: CASSDVSATNEKLFF.

V is TRBV29-1 and J is TRBJ1-1; D gene unclear. Germline loops: CDR1 SQVTM, CDR2 ANQGSEA. The germline V and J ends were trimmed by 1 base and 8 bases, with 14 bases remaining between them. CDR3 length: 13 amino acids. Here the CDR3 DNA reads TGCAGCGTTGAAGGTGGCCAGAATAGGGAAGCTTTCTTT. This translates into CSVEGGQNREAFF.

The chain carries TRBV5-1 and TRBJ2-7; 9 bases line up with TRBD1. The germline V gene encodes CDR1 SGHRS and CDR2 YFSETQ. The length of the CDR3 is 15 residues. The ends lost 1 base at V and 2 bases at J; junction bases unmatched: 4. The CDR3 sequence is CASSLTGQGPYEQYF. In DNA, the CDR3 is TGCGCCAGCAGCTTGACCGGACAGGGGCCCTACGAGCAGTACTTC.

The sample holds one count of this clone. The rearrangement links TRBV10-3 to TRBJ1-1; D perhaps matches TRBD1 (6 bases). This CDR3 is 11 amino acids long. The V end was cut by 6 bases, the J end by 6 bases, with 8 bases between. Germline assignment: CDR1 ENHRY and CDR2 SYGVKD. The CDR3 DNA sequence: TGTGCCATCAGACAGGGTGCTGAAGCTTTCTTT. Its protein product is CAIRQGAEAFF.

The chain is built from TRBV19 and TRBJ1-3, with 8 bases lining up with TRBD1. Germline V gene data show CDR1 as LNHDA and CDR2 as SQIVND (reference sequence). Losses at the gene ends were 5 bases for V and 0 bases for J; bases not matched to a gene: 9. CDR3 length: 17 residues. CDR3 region: CASSPHGQGVSGNTIYF. The DNA for the CDR3 is TGTGCCAGTAGTCCGCACGGACAGGGAGTCTCTGGAAACACCATATATTTT.

The V call is TRBV19, the J call TRBJ2-3; tentatively, D is TRBD1 (6 bases). V shed 8 bases and J shed 0 bases, with 12 bases lying between them. The CDR3 is 14 residues long. In germline, CDR1 is LNHDA, CDR2 SQIVND (reference sequence). CDR3 region: CASSTRGSTDTQYF. The CDR3 DNA reads TGTGCCAGTTCCACTAGGGGGAGCACAGATACGCAGTATTTT.

In nucleotides, the CDR3 is TGTGCCTGGAGTGCACACGGGACAGGGGGCATAAATGAAAAACTGTTTTTT. Translated: CAWSAHGTGGINEKLFF. The J gene is TRBJ1-4, the V gene TRBV30, with 12 bases lining up with TRBD1. The CDR3 is 17 residues long. CDR1 is GTSNPN and CDR2 is SVGIG in the germline V gene (reference sequence). The ends lost 1 base at V and 5 bases at J; junction bases unmatched: 8.

The chain is built from TRBV4-3 and TRBJ1-2; unclear D gene. The V gene's germline CDR1 is LGHNA and CDR2 YSLEER. V shed 1 base and J shed 5 bases, with 11 bases lying between them. CDR3 length: 14 residues. CDR3 bases: TGCGCCAGCAGCCAAGTATTGGGGAATTATGGCTACACCTTC. As protein: CASSQVLGNYGYTF.

The chain uses TRBV5-1 and TRBJ1-1, with 7 bases that match TRBD1. CDR1 and CDR2 from the germline V gene are SGHRS and YFSETQ. There are 14 residues in the CDR3. V lost 6 bases, J lost 1 base, and 6 bases stayed unmatched. CDR3 in amino acids: CASTQTGQNTEAFF. The CDR3 DNA reads as TGCGCCAGCACCCAGACAGGGCAGAACACTGAAGCTTTCTTT.

The V call is TRBV21-1, the J call TRBJ2-4; the tabulated D call, TRBD1, remains unverified against the DNA. TRBV21-1 is shown as a pseudogene. The CDR3 covers 18 residues. CDR3 loop: CASSKDQALQLAKNIQYF. DNA for the CDR3: TGTGCCAGCAGCAAGGATCAGGCGTTACAGTTAGCCAAAAACATTCAGTACTTC.

The genes are TRBV10-3 and TRBJ2-1; 7 nucleotides line up with TRBD2. The germline V gene encodes CDR1 ENHRY and CDR2 SYGVKD. CDR3 length equals 16 residues. V was clipped by 6 bases and J by 2 bases; unmatched bases: 10. The CDR3: CAIRSHSGRAYNEQFF. The DNA for the CDR3 is TGTGCCATCAGATCTCATAGCGGGCGAGCCTACAATGAGCAGTTCTTC.

J is TRBJ2-3 and V is TRBV4-2; 9 nucleotides match TRBD1. Germline trimming cut 4 bases from V and 0 bases from J; bases unmatched to any gene: 2. Germline lookup yields CDR1 LGHNA and CDR2 YNFKEQ. The CDR3 totals 15 residues. CDR3 sequence: CASSLGQGSTDTQYF. CDR3 bases: TGTGCCAGCAGCCTGGGACAGGGTAGCACAGATACGCAGTATTTT.

The chain has TRBV7-6 and TRBJ2-7; no firm D call. The CDR3 covers 14 residues. Germline CDR1 is SGHVS and CDR2 is FNYEAQ. V was cut by 3 bases and J by 3 bases, with 12 bases left in between. The CDR3 nucleotides read TGTGCCAGCAGCTTCTGGACGCTAAGCTACGAGCAGTACTTC. This sequence encodes CASSFWTLSYEQYF.

The J gene is TRBJ1-5, the V gene TRBV5-6, with D uncertain. V was trimmed by 1 base and J by 3 bases, leaving 8 bases between them. From germline, CDR1 is SGHDT and CDR2 YYEEEE. The CDR3 spans 14 residues. DNA of the CDR3: TGTGCCAGCAGCTTGATGGGCACCAATCAGCCCCAGCATTTT. Translated, it gives CASSLMGTNQPQHF.

The genes are TRBV6-1 and TRBJ2-7; TRBD1 matches at 9 bases. V dropped 1 base and J dropped 3; count of bases not matched to a gene: 4. Per germline, CDR1 MNHNS and CDR2 SASEGT. There are 15 residues in the CDR3. The CDR3 protein is CASSEGDRVIYEQYF. The DNA for the CDR3 is TGTGCCAGCAGTGAAGGGGACAGGGTAATCTACGAGCAGTACTTC.

The gene calls are TRBV7-9 and TRBJ1-1; TRBD1 might be the D (5 bases). V lost 4 bases, J lost 3 bases, and 18 bases lay in between. Germline CDR1 reads SEHNR; CDR2 reads FQNEAQ (reference sequence). The CDR3 length is 16 residues. CDR3 residues: CASSSTVQVGYTEAFF. CDR3 bases: TGTGCCAGCAGCTCCACCGTACAGGTTGGATACACTGAAGCTTTCTTT. Based on the CDR3 plus reference TRBV7-9 and TRBJ1-1, the full variable domain is DTGVSQNPRHKITKRGQNVTFRCDPISEHNRLYWYRQTLGQGPEFLTYFQNEAQLEKSRLLSDRFSAERPKGSFSTLEIQRTEQGDSAMYLCASSSTVQVGYTEAFFGQGTRLTVV.